These T cell receptor beta chains were read from a single sample in a study of blood T cell repertoires in COVID-19. The method was immunoSEQ multiplex PCR; TCRdb's version includes in-frame clones alone and lacks a portion of them. The sample yields 55,000 to 75,000 clones, about 81% seen once. Sequencing used peripheral blood. The receptors were gathered from a human donor in a cohort sampled during active COVID-19. CDR3s include the opening cysteine and the closing phenylalanine or tryptophan. Each record gives: clone size, D gene, V gene, J gene, CDR3 DNA, CDR3 protein. The D gene is left open where the match is weak. Size is omitted from some rows. Given values are once, few, many or a class for expanded clones.

NA	TRBD1	TRBV6-5	TRBJ2-2	TGTGCCACCTCGACAGGGGGGAACACCGGGGAGCTGTTTTTT	CATSTGGNTGELFF
few	TRBD2	TRBV28	TRBJ2-7	TGTGCCAGCAGTTTAAGCGGACTAGCTACTATCGAGAACGAGCAGTACTTC	CASSLSGLATIENEQYF
NA	TRBD2	TRBV10-2	TRBJ2-2	TGCGCCAGCAGGTCTCTAGCGGGACGCGGGGAGCTGTTTTTT	CASRSLAGRGELFF
NA	TRBD2	TRBV24-1	TRBJ2-1	TGTGCCACCAGTGACCATCCGACTAGCTACTTAAGAGATGAGCAGTTCTTC	CATSDHPTSYLRDEQFF
NA	NA	TRBV6-5	TRBJ2-1	TGTGCCAGCAGTTATTCCGACTCCAGCTCCTACAATGAGCAGTTCTTC	CASSYSDSSSYNEQFF
NA	NA	TRBV5-5	TRBJ2-7	TGTGCCAGCAGCTTGGTGTCGGGCTCCTACGAGCAGTACTTC	CASSLVSGSYEQYF
NA	NA	TRBV3-1/TRBV3-2	TRBJ1-1	TGTGCCAGCAGCCAAGTCAGGGGCACTGAAGCTTTCTTT	CASSQVRGTEAFF
NA	NA	TRBV10-3	TRBJ1-3	TGTGCCATCAGGACAGATGGCTCTGGAAACACCATATATTTT	CAIRTDGSGNTIYF
NA	NA	TRBV19	TRBJ2-3	TGTGCCAGTAGTATAGACCGACTGGATACGAGCACAGATACGCAGTATTTT	CASSIDRLDTSTDTQYF
NA	NA	TRBV20-1	TRBJ1-6	TGCAGTGCTAGTCCGGCACGGAGCTCCTATAATTCACCCCTCCACTTT	CSASPARSSYNSPLHF
NA	TRBD1	TRBV28	TRBJ2-5	TGTGCCAGCAGTCCCCAGGGGGCTGAGACCCAGTACTTC	CASSPQGAETQYF
few	TRBD1	TRBV7-9	TRBJ1-3	TGTGCCAGCAGCTTAGGTCGTACGACAGGGGGCCAACTTGGAAACACCATATATTTT	CASSLGRTTGGQLGNTIYF
medium-sized	NA	TRBV6-5	TRBJ2-7	TGTGCCAGCAGGGGGCGGACAGCTTCCTACGAGCAGTACTTC	CASRGRTASYEQYF
few	TRBD1	TRBV4-1	TRBJ1-2	TGCGCCAGCTCGAGGACAGGGGATATGGGGGGCTACACCTTC	CASSRTGDMGGYTF
NA	TRBD1	TRBV4-1	TRBJ1-2	TGCGCCAGCCGACGGGGGACAGTCGGGGAGAACTATGGCTACACCTTC	CASRRGTVGENYGYTF
NA	NA	TRBV28	TRBJ1-5	TGTGCCAGCAGTACCACAGGGTATGGGGGTAAGCCCCAGCATTTT	CASSTTGYGGKPQHF
NA	TRBD2	TRBV28	TRBJ2-3	TGTGCCAGCACCTGGACTAGCGGGACACACCATACGCAGTATTTT	CASTWTSGTHHTQYF
NA	TRBD1	TRBV2	TRBJ1-5	TGTGCCAGCTCAAGAATTCGCAGGGGGGTTGGGGATCAGCCCCAGCATTTT	CASSRIRRGVGDQPQHF
few	NA	TRBV2	TRBJ1-1	TGTGCCAGCGTCCAGAACACTGAAGCTTTCTTT	CASVQNTEAFF
NA	NA	TRBV29-1	TRBJ1-1	TGCAGCGTTGAGAAAGCGCGAAATGCTGAAGCTTTCTTT	CSVEKARNAEAFF
NA	TRBD1	TRBV24-1	TRBJ2-7	TGTGCCACCAAAGGACAGGGGCTCTACGAGCAGTACTTC	CATKGQGLYEQYF
NA	NA	TRBV19	TRBJ1-1	TGTGCCAGTAGTGGCCCAGAAGCTTTCTTT	CASSGPEAFF
NA	NA	TRBV4-3	TRBJ2-2	TGCGCCAGCAGCCGTGAAGGTCGACAGGACACCGGGGAGCTGTTTTTT	CASSREGRQDTGELFF
NA	TRBD2	TRBV28	TRBJ2-7	TGTGCCAGCAGTCCCAGCGCCTCGAGCGGGAACTCCTACGAGCAGTACTTC	CASSPSASSGNSYEQYF
NA	TRBD2	TRBV7-9	TRBJ2-7	TGTGCCAGCAGCAGACGACTAGCGGGAGAAGGGTACGAGCAGTACTTC	CASSRRLAGEGYEQYF
NA	NA	TRBV28	TRBJ1-2	TGTGCCAGCAGACCGACAGGCTACTATGGCTACACCTTC	CASRPTGYYGYTF
NA	NA	TRBV4-3	TRBJ2-3	TGCGCCAGCAGCCAAGAGCTGGTGGGAGAAGGTACAGATACGCAGTATTTT	CASSQELVGEGTDTQYF
NA	NA	TRBV28	TRBJ1-2	TGTGCCAGCAGTTTATTGGGCAGCAATGGCTACACCTTC	CASSLLGSNGYTF
few	NA	TRBV10-1	TRBJ1-3	TGCGCCAGCAGCGGCGGGACGGCCACTGGAAACACCATATATTTT	CASSGGTATGNTIYF
NA	NA	TRBV24-1	TRBJ1-2	TGTGCCACCAGTGATAAAAACCGGAGGCATGGCTACACCTTC	CATSDKNRRHGYTF
NA	TRBD2	TRBV5-3	TRBJ2-5	TGTGCCAGAAGCTTGGGGGGAGGGCGCGAGACCCAGTACTTC	CARSLGGGRETQYF
NA	TRBD1	TRBV19	TRBJ2-3	TGTGCCTCTGCGGACAGGGCACGAGATACGCAGTATTTT	CASADRARDTQYF
NA	TRBD2	TRBV7-6	TRBJ2-3	TGTGCCAGCAGCCCCCTGGGACTAGTGGGAGATACGCAGTATTTT	CASSPLGLVGDTQYF
NA	TRBD2	TRBV18	TRBJ2-2	TGTGCCAGCTCACCACCGCTAGCGGGAGCGAGCTCCGGGGAGCTGTTTTTT	CASSPPLAGASSGELFF
NA	TRBD1	TRBV3-1/TRBV3-2	TRBJ1-3	TGTGCCAGCAGCCAAGACAGGGGGCGCAGAATGCTGGGAAACACCATATATTTT	CASSQDRGRRMLGNTIYF
once	NA	TRBV7-2	TRBJ2-7	TGTGCCAGCAGCTTAGGTTCAACAGGGAGAATGGTCGAGCAGTACTTC	CASSLGSTGRMVEQYF
NA	NA	TRBV28	TRBJ2-7	TGTGCCAGCAGTTCGACAGGTTACGAGCAGTACTTC	CASSSTGYEQYF
NA	NA	TRBV15	TRBJ1-5	TGTGCCACCAGCAGAGTAAAGTTGACAGGAAAGTATAGCAATCAGCCCCAGCATTTT	CATSRVKLTGKYSNQPQHF
once	NA	TRBV6-1	TRBJ2-3	TGTGCCAGCAGTGAGGGGCATTTATATCCGCAGTATTTT	CASSEGHLYPQYF
NA	TRBD2	TRBV7-3	TRBJ2-5	TGTGCCAGCAGCTTAAGGGGTAGCGGGAATCAAGAGACCCAGTACTTC	CASSLRGSGNQETQYF
NA	NA	TRBV27	TRBJ2-5	TGTGCCAGCAGTTTATCTCCCAGGGGAGAGACCCAGTACTTC	CASSLSPRGETQYF
NA	TRBD2	TRBV4-3	TRBJ2-5	TGCGCCAGCAGCCTGGTCCTAGCGGGGCAAGAGACCCAGTACTTC	CASSLVLAGQETQYF
NA	TRBD1	TRBV9	TRBJ2-1	TGTGCCAGCAGCTCCCCATCCGGGACAGGGGCTGAGCAGTTCTTC	CASSSPSGTGAEQFF
NA	TRBD1	TRBV5-1	TRBJ1-4	TGCGCCAGCCGCGTTGGGGACAGTAATGAAAAACTGTTTTTT	CASRVGDSNEKLFF
NA	NA	TRBV24-1	TRBJ2-5	TGTGCCACCAGTGATCCCGGGCAGGGAGGCCAAGAGACCCAGTACTTC	CATSDPGQGGQETQYF
NA	NA	TRBV6-5	TRBJ1-1	TGTGCCAGCAGACCAGGGTGGGTGGATTCTGAAGCTTTCTTT	CASRPGWVDSEAFF
few	TRBD2	TRBV11-2	TRBJ2-1	TGTGCCAGCAGCTTAGAAACTAGCGACTACGAAAGGCAGTTCTTC	CASSLETSDYERQFF
NA	NA	TRBV30	TRBJ1-4	TGTGCCTGGAGTGCTCAACCGGGCAGGGAACTGTTTTTT	CAWSAQPGRELFF
NA	NA	TRBV30	TRBJ2-2	TGTGCCTGGAGAGGTCGTGGAGGTGCCGGGGAGCTGTTTTTT	CAWRGRGGAGELFF
NA	NA	TRBV2	TRBJ2-7	TGTGCCAGCAGTGGGATAGGGAGCGACGAGCAGTACTTC	CASSGIGSDEQYF
NA	NA	TRBV11-2	TRBJ2-7	TGTGCCAGCAGCCCAGGACAGCGGTCCAATCTAGACGAGCAGTACTTC	CASSPGQRSNLDEQYF
few	NA	TRBV7-5	TRBJ1-2	TGTGCCAGAAGCCCCGGGACAGGGGACAGCGGCTACACCTTC	CARSPGTGDSGYTF
NA	NA	TRBV5-8	TRBJ2-4	TGTGCCAGCAGCTTTCCGGTCCTCATAGCCAAAAACATTCAGTACTTC	CASSFPVLIAKNIQYF
NA	TRBD2	TRBV15	TRBJ2-2	TGTGCCACCAGCGATAGCGGGAGCTCCGGGGAGCTGTTTTTT	CATSDSGSSGELFF
NA	NA	TRBV28	TRBJ2-4	TGTGCCAGCAGTTTATCAGCGAACATTCAGTACTTC	CASSLSANIQYF
NA	TRBD2	TRBV7-2	TRBJ2-7	TGTGCCAGCAGCTACGGACTAGCCGTCGGCGAGCAGTACTTC	CASSYGLAVGEQYF
NA	NA	TRBV18	TRBJ2-5	TGTGCCAGCTCACCAGGCCACCAGGAGACCCAGTACTTC	CASSPGHQETQYF
NA	NA	TRBV4-1	TRBJ2-7	TGCGCCAGCAGCCAAGATTGGGCTAGCCCATCCTACGAGCAGTACTTC	CASSQDWASPSYEQYF